The TCR beta chain under discussion was sequenced for a study of T cell responses to AZD1222 COVID-19 vaccine. On this clone: Its antigen is not identified.

Study-wide results and limits: Most donors were white British, females outnumbered males, and clonal diversity was possibly underestimated. After two AZD1222 doses, spike-specific TCR breadth and depth rose versus day 0. AZD1222 recipients seropositive at baseline numbered only 5 or 6. No repertoire was sampled before or during the peak T cell response, only after it.

Profiled with immunoSEQ multiplex PCR; TCRdb holds only in-frame clones, not every one. The sample holds 160,000 or so clones; about nine tenths are singletons and the top ten take 5.5% to 8%. Trimming removed 4 bases from V and 11 bases from J; junction bases left unmatched: 10. Germline assignment: CDR1 LNHDA and CDR2 SQIVND (reference sequence). This CDR3 comprises 13 residues. This sequence was found in an adult who had recovered from COVID-19. The chain links TRBV19 to TRBJ1-1; 7 positions match TRBD1. The sample here was peripheral blood, taken after recovery from COVID-19. The CDR3 sequence: CASSTTGAREAFF. The CDR3 DNA reads TGTGCCAGTAGTACAACAGGGGCCCGGGAGGCTTTCTTT.